The next 20 T cell receptor beta chains were all read from a single sample in a study of T cell changes during pregnancy in multiple sclerosis. TCRdb's table, derived via immunoSEQ multiplex PCR, lists solely in-frame clones and lacks some. Altogether tens of thousands of clones are present, 90% to 95% being singletons, with the ten largest covering 0.6% to 0.8%. This specimen was peripheral blood, taken in the third trimester of pregnancy. Receptors originate from a female donor in good health, enrolled as a control in a pregnancy study.

The V call is TRBV2, the J call TRBJ1-2; unclear D gene. CDR3 length equals 12 residues. The germline V gene has CDR1 SNHLY and CDR2 FYNNEI. V lost 7 bases and J 1 base, leaving 7 bases between the germline ends. The CDR3 spells CASTLVNYGYTF. Written as DNA, the CDR3 is TGTGCCAGCACACTCGTTAACTATGGCTACACCTTC.

The chain employs TRBV14 and TRBJ2-7, with no clear D. V gave up 0 bases and J gave up 6 bases, with 9 bases separating them. The CDR3 has 13 amino acids. Germline values: CDR1 SGHDN, CDR2 FVKESK. The CDR3 bases are TGTGCCAGCAGCCAAGATAGCCTCTCCGAGCAGTACTTC. It yields the protein CASSQDSLSEQYF. Filled out from reference TRBV14 and TRBJ2-7, the complete variable domain reads EAGVTQFPSHSVIEKGQTVTLRCDPISGHDNLYWYRRVMGKEIKFLLHFVKESKQDESGMPNNRFLAERTGGTYSTLKVQPAELEDSGVYFCASSQDSLSEQYFGPGTRLTVT.

Note on this clone: At one boundary the junction diverges from the germline segment, which might be a read error. This chain links TRBV7-7 with TRBJ2-2, with a possible D match to TRBD1 (6 bases). Germline CDR1 SSHAT, CDR2 FNYEAQ (reference sequence). CDR3 size: 15 residues. The CDR3 is CASSQGRGQTGELFF. CDR3 coding DNA: TGTGCTAGCAGCCAGGGCAGGGGTCAGACCGGGGAGCTGTTTTTT.

The chain links TRBV6-6 to TRBJ1-1; tentatively, D is TRBD1 (5 bases). Germline-derived CDR1 and CDR2 are MNHNY and SVGAGI (reference sequence). V was cut by 5 bases and J by 4 bases, with 17 bases left in between. The CDR3 totals 15 residues. The CDR3 is CASSGRQFEVTEAFF. The DNA for the CDR3 is TGTGCCAGCAGTGGACGACAGTTTGAGGTCACTGAAGCTTTCTTT.

V usage is TRBV7-2 and J usage is TRBJ2-3; TRBD2 aligns across 9 bases. Germline CDR1 SGHTA, CDR2 FQGNSA. The CDR3 contains 16 residues. This chain's CDR3 is CATHPRTSANTDTQYF. CDR3 bases: TGTGCTACCCACCCCCGGACTAGCGCTAACACAGATACGCAGTATTTT.

The V call is TRBV9, the J call TRBJ1-4, with D maybe TRBD1 (6 bases). The CDR3 length is 14 residues. CDR1 is SGDLS and CDR2 is YYNGEE in the germline V gene. V was pared by 3 bases and J by 5 bases, with 11 bases between. The DNA for the CDR3 is TGTGCCAGCAGCGACAAGGGACAAAATGAAAAACTGTTTTTT. It is translated as CASSDKGQNEKLFF.

The rearrangement joins TRBV4-2 to TRBJ1-3; D not resolved. V lost 1 base and J lost 0, with 13 bases in between. Germline V gene sequence: CDR1 LGHNA, CDR2 YNFKEQ. The CDR3 covers 17 residues. CDR3 in amino acids: CASSQALDGLSGNTIYF. As DNA, the CDR3 is TGTGCCAGCAGCCAAGCCCTGGACGGACTCTCTGGAAACACCATATATTTT.

The rearrangement joins TRBV21-1 to TRBJ2-1; the table's TRBD1 call for D was not verified on the DNA. TRBV21-1 is shown as a pseudogene. The CDR3 runs 11 residues. CDR3 amino acids: CASSIYNEQFF. In nucleotides, the CDR3 is TGTGCCAGCTCCATTTACAATGAGCAGTTCTTC.

The chain has TRBV15 and TRBJ1-4, with TRBD1 matching over 9 bases. This CDR3 has 15 residues. V gave up 0 bases and J gave up 7 bases; unmatched junction bases: 3. From germline, CDR1 is LNHNV and CDR2 YYDKDF (reference sequence). CDR3 amino acids: CATSREGTGSEKLFF. CDR3 in DNA: TGTGCCACCAGCAGAGAAGGGACAGGGAGTGAAAAACTGTTTTTT.

The CDR3 nucleotides read TGTGCCAGCAGCGCCCAGGGGACTGGAAACACCATATATTTT. This encodes CASSAQGTGNTIYF. The chain recombines TRBV7-9 with TRBJ1-3, with D maybe TRBD1 (6 bases). The CDR3 extends over 14 amino acids. Germline CDR1 and CDR2: SEHNR and FQNEAQ (reference sequence). Trimming took off 5 bases at V and 2 bases at J, with 10 bases between the two ends.

V and J are TRBV6-5 and TRBJ2-7, with D tentatively TRBD1 (6 bases). The CDR3 contains 15 residues. V lost 0 bases, J lost 1 base, and 10 bases lay in between. Germline assignment: CDR1 MNHEY and CDR2 SVGAGI. CDR3 DNA sequence: TGTGCCAGCAGTTACTCTAGGACAGTTTCCTACGAGCAGTACTTC. It specifies CASSYSRTVSYEQYF.

The rearrangement uses TRBV19 and TRBJ2-7, with TRBD1 identical over 8 bases. Germline trimming cut 5 bases from V and 2 bases from J; bases unmatched to any gene: 8. Germline CDR1 is LNHDA and CDR2 is SQIVND (reference sequence). The CDR3 loop spans 15 amino acids. The CDR3 DNA reads as TGTGCCAGTAGTCCGCGCGACAGGGGCGCCTACGAGCAGTACTTC. Its translation: CASSPRDRGAYEQYF.

This clone was detected once. The chain employs TRBV18 and TRBJ1-1; no reliable D call. Between the trimmed V and J ends, which lost 0 bases and 4 bases, there was a span of 9 bases. CDR3 length equals 14 residues. From germline, CDR1 is KGHSH and CDR2 LQKENI. The CDR3 sequence: CASSPPDIVTEAFF. The DNA of the CDR3 is TGTGCCAGCTCACCACCCGACATAGTCACTGAAGCTTTCTTT.

This sequence joins TRBV27 and TRBJ2-7; 7 positions agree with TRBD1. Germline trimming cut 3 bases from V and 5 bases from J; bases unmatched to any gene: 10. The CDR3 loop spans 15 amino acids. CDR1 and CDR2 (germline): MNHEY, SMNVEV (reference sequence). DNA of the CDR3: TGTGCCAGCAGTTTGTCGACAGGGCTGTTAGACGAGCAGTACTTC. Translated, it gives CASSLSTGLLDEQYF.

V usage is TRBV20-1 and J usage is TRBJ2-7, with 10 bases aligning to TRBD1. Germline CDR1 and CDR2: DFQATT and SNEGSKA (reference sequence). This CDR3 is 11 amino acids long. The CDR3 loop is CIPGQGNEQYF. The CDR3 bases are TGCATCCCGGGACAGGGGAACGAGCAGTACTTC.

The chain combines TRBV19 with TRBJ1-5; 7 bases match TRBD1. CDR3 length: 17 amino acids. V lost 3 bases, J lost 0 bases, and 8 bases stayed unmatched. Germline CDR1 reads LNHDA; CDR2 reads SQIVND (reference sequence). This CDR3 reads CASSIPGGAHSNQPQHF. For the CDR3, the DNA is TGTGCCAGTAGTATCCCAGGGGGAGCCCATAGCAATCAGCCCCAGCATTTT. Combining the CDR3 with reference TRBV19 and TRBJ1-5 gives the whole variable domain DGGITQSPKYLFRKEGQNVTLSCEQNLNHDAMYWYRQDPGQGLRLIYYSQIVNDFQKGDIAEGYSVSREKKESFPLTVTSAQKNPTAFYLCASSIPGGAHSNQPQHFGDGTRLSIL.

The J gene is TRBJ1-3, the V gene TRBV14; D is unclear. V was shortened by 4 bases and J by 4 bases, with 23 bases between the two germline ends. CDR3 length: 18 amino acids. The germline V gene has CDR1 SGHDN and CDR2 FVKESK. The CDR3 sequence is CASSRIISEGLGGNTIYF. The CDR3 DNA follows: TGTGCCAGCAGCCGGATAATCTCTGAGGGATTAGGAGGAAACACCATATATTTT. Supplemented by reference TRBV14 and TRBJ1-3, the full variable domain reads EAGVTQFPSHSVIEKGQTVTLRCDPISGHDNLYWYRRVMGKEIKFLLHFVKESKQDESGMPNNRFLAERTGGTYSTLKVQPAELEDSGVYFCASSRIISEGLGGNTIYFGEGSWLTVV.

This clone was recorded a few times. The chain has TRBV28 and TRBJ1-6, with D unresolved. This CDR3 has 13 residues. The ends were cut back, 1 base at V and 7 bases at J, with 5 bases in the middle. CDR1 is MDHEN and CDR2 is SYDVKM in the germline V gene. The CDR3 DNA reads TGTGCCAGCAGTTTATTCAGGAATTCACCCCTCCACTTT. It encodes CASSLFRNSPLHF.

This clone was picked up one time. V is TRBV6-6 and J is TRBJ2-2; TRBD1 matches at 7 bases. The CDR3 is made up of 15 amino acids. CDR1 is MNHNY and CDR2 is SVGAGI in the germline V gene (reference sequence). The V gene end was trimmed by 4 bases and the J gene end by 2 bases; junction bases not matched to a gene: 4. CDR3 sequence (DNA): TGTGCCAGCAGTTGGGACAGTCGAAACACCGGGGAGCTGTTTTTT. Amino acid sequence: CASSWDSRNTGELFF.

J is TRBJ2-1 and V is TRBV4-1; D possibly corresponds to TRBD1 (7 bases). V gave up 4 bases and J gave up 1 base, with 26 bases separating them. This CDR3 spans 20 amino acids. Germline V lookup: CDR1 MGHRA, CDR2 YSYEKL. CDR3 sequence (DNA): TGCGCCAGCAGCCTCCCGGGGGTGAGAGGGGGCTTTAGGTCCTACAATGAGCAGTTCTTC. This translates into CASSLPGVRGGFRSYNEQFF.